This TCR beta chain was identified in a study of OX40 agonist ivuxolimab in advanced cancers. Study context: All patients had ivuxolimab intravenously every 2 weeks at 0.01 to 10 mg/kg. Dose-escalation cases comprised hepatocellular carcinoma, melanoma, renal cell or head and neck cancer. The study reported partial responses in three patients: one hepatocellular carcinoma, two cutaneous melanoma.

Study-level points and caveats: Among T cells, CD8+ cells averaged more expanded clones than CD4+ cells.

Concerning this clone: Its specificity is not known.

The table came from immunoSEQ multiplex PCR; TCRdb's copy has only in-frame clones and leaves some out. The sample lists 49,000 or so clones; roughly 82% were seen once. The CDR3 is 14 amino acids. Germline CDR1 MNHEY, CDR2 SVGAGI. Trimming removed 5 bases from V and 5 bases from J, with 16 bases in between. This chain uses TRBV6-5 with TRBJ2-7; D is possibly TRBD2 (5 bases). The receptor comes from an adult with an advanced solid tumor such as melanoma, head and neck, liver or kidney cancer. The sequences come from CD4+ or CD8+ T cells sorted from blood, collected in a trial of the OX40 agonist ivuxolimab. The CDR3, as DNA: TGTGCCAGCAGTGCGCAACTAGAGAGTAACGAGCAGTACTTC. Translated, it gives CASSAQLESNEQYF.